These T cell receptor beta chains were read from a single sample in a study of CD8+CD57+ T cells in acquired aplastic anemia. TCRdb processed the reads anew with MiXCR; each CDR3 protein has one entry. The data contain roughly 290,000 distinct CDR3 sequences, under 65% of them seen just once; the ten biggest clones take up under 1.5%. Input material: sorted CD4+, CD8+, or CD8+CD57+ T cells (not recorded which) from PBMCs. These receptors were taken from a human donor with aplastic anemia. Both conserved end residues are part of each CDR3. D genes are given only for firm matches.

CDR3 | D | J | V
CASRSGASSYEQYF | TRBD2 | TRBJ2-7 | TRBV2
CASSRRDQTYNEQFF | . | TRBJ2-1 | TRBV3-1
CSASTGEISGANVLTF | . | TRBJ2-6 | TRBV20-1
CASSSDPTSYGTDTQYF | . | TRBJ2-3 | TRBV5-1
CASRAAGLGYGYTF | . | TRBJ1-2 | TRBV5-1
CASSIGGQGFTF | TRBD1 | TRBJ1-2 | TRBV7-3
CASSLAGTGPMNTEAFF | TRBD1 | TRBJ1-1 | TRBV7-2
CASSLAGTLGPTEAFF | . | TRBJ1-1 | TRBV5-6
CASSSSGGTGSPLHF | . | TRBJ1-6 | TRBV5-1
CASITDRGADTQYF | TRBD1 | TRBJ2-3 | TRBV2
CSVEDGAYEQYF | . | TRBJ2-7 | TRBV29-1
CASTSGQGNYGYTF | TRBD1 | TRBJ1-2 | TRBV6-5
CAITGTGGTLIMNTEAFF | TRBD1 | TRBJ1-1 | TRBV10-3
CASSNRLREAFF | . | TRBJ1-1 | TRBV19
CASSLDQVDRGAFF | TRBD1 | TRBJ1-1 | TRBV18
CAISEEGWTLYNEQFF | . | TRBJ2-1 | TRBV10-3
CAISATSGGMNEQFF | TRBD2 | TRBJ2-1 | TRBV10-3
CASSLTGTGGSSPLHF | TRBD1 | TRBJ1-6 | TRBV7-3
CATSAQGVSPLHF | TRBD1 | TRBJ1-6 | TRBV7-9
CASNDPASSSGNTIYF | . | TRBJ1-3 | TRBV19
CATQGGSSTDTQYF | . | TRBJ2-3 | TRBV24-1
CATSRTGTRNQPQHF | . | TRBJ1-5 | TRBV15
CASSSRDPREYF | . | TRBJ2-7 | TRBV2
CASSMQGLNTGELYF | . | TRBJ2-7 | TRBV7-9
CASSIALESLEQYF | . | TRBJ2-7 | TRBV19
CAISGRQATQYF | . | TRBJ2-5 | TRBV10-3
CDSSLGRNQPQHF | . | TRBJ1-5 | TRBV5-4
CASTQPGHDSYEQYF | . | TRBJ2-7 | TRBV6-5
CASRLGQNNSPLHF | . | TRBJ1-6 | TRBV19
CASSGLAGNTGELFF | TRBD2 | TRBJ2-2 | TRBV7-9
CASSQGVSGGQETQYF | . | TRBJ2-5 | TRBV4-2
CSVGTGVNTEASF | TRBD1 | TRBJ1-1 | TRBV29-1
CASSRDRGLFF | TRBD1 | TRBJ2-2 | TRBV4-1
CASWGAGANTGELFF | . | TRBJ2-2 | TRBV2
CASSVGLAGFSSTDTQYF | TRBD2 | TRBJ2-3 | TRBV2
CSARESTDTQYF | . | TRBJ2-3 | TRBV20-1
CASSIDLVGYTF | . | TRBJ1-2 | TRBV19
CASSQRTGDEQYF | TRBD1 | TRBJ2-7 | TRBV4-1
CAISAVDRASNQPQHF | TRBD1 | TRBJ1-5 | TRBV10-3
CASSPVGRPGEAFF | . | TRBJ1-1 | TRBV19